These T cell receptor beta chains were read from a single sample in a study of OX40 agonist ivuxolimab in advanced cancers. Repertoires were generated with immunoSEQ multiplex PCR, while TCRdb's copy carries only in-frame clones and drops some. Here the sample spans roughly 38,000 clones, around 82% being singletons. The sequences come from CD4+ or CD8+ T cells sorted from blood, collected in a trial of the OX40 agonist ivuxolimab. These TCRs come from an adult with an advanced solid tumor such as melanoma, head and neck, liver or kidney cancer. The CDR3 runs from the conserved cysteine through the conserved F or W. The order of the fields is J gene, D gene, V gene, clone size, CDR3 protein, CDR3 DNA. D genes are given only for firm matches. Clone size is shown for a subset of rows, as once, few, many or a class of expanded clone.

TRBJ2-3	TRBD2	TRBV7-2	.	CASSFGGVTDTQYF	TGTGCCAGCAGCTTCGGGGGGGTCACAGATACGCAGTATTTT
TRBJ1-5	.	TRBV25-1	.	CASSELGREFDQPQHF	TGTGCCAGCAGTGAATTAGGCAGGGAATTTGATCAGCCCCAGCATTTT
TRBJ2-1	.	TRBV6-6	.	CASRAWGNEQFF	TGTGCCAGTCGAGCTTGGGGCAATGAGCAGTTCTTC
TRBJ2-5	.	TRBV5-1	.	CASSFNPRTAAETQYF	TGCGCCAGCAGCTTCAACCCCCGGACAGCTGCCGAGACCCAGTACTTC
TRBJ2-4	TRBD1	TRBV7-2	.	CASSLAIGTDKNIQYF	TGTGCCAGCAGCTTAGCGATAGGGACAGACAAAAACATTCAGTACTTC
TRBJ2-3	.	TRBV7-2	once	CASSLDSALGTQYF	TGTGCCAGCAGCTTAGATTCGGCTCTGGGTACGCAGTATTTT
TRBJ1-4	.	TRBV9	.	CASSTHVGTNEKLFF	TGTGCCAGCAGCACCCACGTGGGGACTAATGAAAAACTGTTTTTT
TRBJ1-1	.	TRBV7-3	.	CASSLDNTEAFF	TGTGCCAGCAGCCTCGACAACACTGAAGCTTTCTTT
TRBJ1-1	.	TRBV5-1	.	CASSSRAGDATEAFF	TGCGCCAGCAGCTCGAGAGCAGGGGACGCCACTGAAGCTTTCTTT
TRBJ1-5	.	TRBV5-6	.	CASSLGSGRGNQPQHF	TGTGCCAGCAGCTTGGGATCGGGAAGGGGCAATCAGCCCCAGCATTTT
TRBJ2-1	.	TRBV5-1	.	CASRDHNEQFF	TGCGCCAGCCGTGATCACAATGAGCAGTTCTTC
TRBJ1-5	.	TRBV7-8	.	CASSTLGRKDQPQHF	TGTGCCAGCAGCACCCTGGGACGGAAAGATCAGCCCCAGCATTTT
TRBJ2-7	.	TRBV30	once	CAWTRGNTPTYEQYF	TGTGCCTGGACCCGGGGGAACACCCCAACCTACGAGCAGTACTTC
TRBJ1-5	TRBD1	TRBV6-4	.	CASSDSFPGQSFNSNQLQHF	TGTGCCAGCAGTGACTCGTTTCCGGGACAGTCATTCAATAGCAATCAGCTCCAGCATTTT
TRBJ2-7	TRBD1	TRBV7-8	.	CASSFRDRGSYEQYF	TGTGCCAGCAGCTTCCGGGACAGGGGCTCCTACGAGCAGTACTTC
TRBJ1-2	TRBD1	TRBV6-5	once	CASSSGQGSNYGYTF	TGTGCCAGCAGTTCCGGACAGGGATCCAACTATGGCTACACCTTC
TRBJ2-7	TRBD1	TRBV18	.	CASSLGQDGIYEQYF	TGTGCCAGCTCACTTGGACAGGATGGAATCTACGAGCAGTACTTC
TRBJ1-5	.	TRBV7-2	medium-sized	CASSSHPLYQPQHF	TGTGCCAGCAGCTCCCACCCCCTCTATCAGCCCCAGCATTTT
TRBJ1-1	.	TRBV2	.	CASSGREGLNTEAFF	TGTGCCAGCAGTGGGAGGGAGGGGTTGAACACTGAAGCTTTCTTT
TRBJ2-7	.	TRBV7-2	.	CASSFTGREQYF	TGTGCCAGCAGCTTTACGGGGAGGGAGCAGTACTTC
TRBJ2-1	TRBD1	TRBV10-1	.	CASSPGTVNEQFF	TGCGCCAGCAGTCCCGGGACAGTCAATGAGCAGTTCTTC
TRBJ2-2	TRBD1	TRBV7-2	.	CASKQTGGANTGELFF	TGTGCCAGCAAACAGACAGGGGGTGCGAACACCGGGGAGCTGTTTTTT
TRBJ1-2	.	TRBV19	.	CASTDQTRRGYTF	TGTGCCAGTACGGACCAGACAAGAAGGGGCTACACCTTC
TRBJ2-7	TRBD2	TRBV7-2	few	CASSPTSGAISYEQYF	TGTGCCAGCAGCCCAACTAGCGGGGCGATCTCCTACGAGCAGTACTTC
TRBJ2-7	.	TRBV2	.	CASSEVGPFGEQYF	TGTGCCAGCAGTGAAGTAGGTCCCTTTGGGGAGCAGTACTTC
TRBJ2-2	TRBD1	TRBV19	.	CATGTGYGELFF	TGTGCCACCGGGACAGGTTATGGGGAGCTGTTTTTT
TRBJ2-7	TRBD2	TRBV7-9	.	CASSLTSGVSYEQYF	TGTGCCAGCAGCTTAACTAGCGGGGTCTCCTACGAGCAGTACTTC
TRBJ2-7	TRBD2	TRBV2	few	CASSAQGVLAGEQYF	TGTGCCAGCAGTGCCCAGGGGGTTCTAGCGGGGGAGCAGTACTTC
TRBJ2-3	TRBD1	TRBV10-3	.	CAISEDRGLSTDTQYF	TGTGCCATCAGTGAGGACAGGGGGTTAAGCACAGATACGCAGTATTTT
TRBJ2-5	.	TRBV19	once	CASSKGLGRTEETQYF	TGTGCCAGTAGTAAGGGGTTGGGTAGGACCGAAGAGACCCAGTACTTC